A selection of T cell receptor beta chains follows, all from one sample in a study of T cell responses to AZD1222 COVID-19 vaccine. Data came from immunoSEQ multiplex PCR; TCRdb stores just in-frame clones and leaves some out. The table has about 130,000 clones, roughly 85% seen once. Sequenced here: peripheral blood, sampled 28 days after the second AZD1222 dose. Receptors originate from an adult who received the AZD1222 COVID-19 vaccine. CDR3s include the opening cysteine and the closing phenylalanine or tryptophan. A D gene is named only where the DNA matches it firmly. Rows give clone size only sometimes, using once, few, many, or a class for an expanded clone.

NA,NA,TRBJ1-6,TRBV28,TGTGCCAGCAGCCGAGGACAGAGGGGGTACTCACCCCTCCACTTT,CASSRGQRGYSPLHF
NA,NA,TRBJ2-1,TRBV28,TGTGCCAGCAGTTTATTGAATGAGCAGTTCTTC,CASSLLNEQFF
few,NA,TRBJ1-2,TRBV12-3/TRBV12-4,TGTGCCAGCAGTTTGCGACAGGCCGGGGGCTACACCTTC,CASSLRQAGGYTF
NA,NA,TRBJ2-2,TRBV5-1,TGCGCCAGCAGCTTGTCCGGGGAGCCCACCGGGGAGCTGTTTTTT,CASSLSGEPTGELFF
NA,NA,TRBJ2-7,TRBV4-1,TGCGCCAGCAGCCAAGATGGACTGGAGCAGTACTTC,CASSQDGLEQYF
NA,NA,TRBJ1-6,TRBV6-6,TGTGCCAGCAGTCCTCTCCCCCGACAGCGAACTAATTCACCCCTCCACTTT,CASSPLPRQRTNSPLHF
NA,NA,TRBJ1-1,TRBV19,TGTGCCAGTAGTAAGGTGGGCTACACTGAAGCTTTCTTT,CASSKVGYTEAFF
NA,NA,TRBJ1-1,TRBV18,TGTGCCAGCTCACCACTTCATAGGGTTAACACTGAAGCTTTCTTT,CASSPLHRVNTEAFF
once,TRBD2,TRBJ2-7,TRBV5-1,TGCGCCAGCAGCGCCCTAGCGGACCCCTACGAGCAGTACTTC,CASSALADPYEQYF
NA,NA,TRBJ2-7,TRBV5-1,TGCGCCAGCAGCTCCCGGGAACTTTCGAAGTGGGAGCAGTACTTC,CASSSRELSKWEQYF
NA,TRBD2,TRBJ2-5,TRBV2,TGTGCCAGCAGGAGACTAGCGGGGGAAGTAGAGACCCAGTACTTC,CASRRLAGEVETQYF
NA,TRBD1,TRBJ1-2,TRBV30,TGTGCCTGGAGGACGGACAGGGTAAACTATGGCTACACCTTC,CAWRTDRVNYGYTF
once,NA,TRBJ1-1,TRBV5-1,TGCGCCAGCAGCTGGCCATCCCCCGGCGGAGCTTTCTTT,CASSWPSPGGAFF
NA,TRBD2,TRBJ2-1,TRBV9,TGTGCCAGCAGCAGCGGACTAGCGGGGGGGTTAAGCTACAATGAGCAGTTCTTC,CASSSGLAGGLSYNEQFF
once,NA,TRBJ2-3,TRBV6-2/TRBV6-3,TGTGCCAGCAGATACGGGCGGAACACAGATACGCAGTATTTT,CASRYGRNTDTQYF
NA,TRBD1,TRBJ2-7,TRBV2,TGTGCCAGCCGTCCCGGGACAGAAAACTACGAGCAGTACTTC,CASRPGTENYEQYF
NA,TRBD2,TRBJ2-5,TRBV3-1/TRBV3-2,TGTGCCAGCAGCCACGCAGCGGGGGAAGAGACCCAGTACTTC,CASSHAAGEETQYF
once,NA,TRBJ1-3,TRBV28,TGTGCCAGCAGTTCGCAAGGGGCTGGGAACACCATATATTTT,CASSSQGAGNTIYF
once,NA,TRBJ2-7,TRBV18,TGTGCCAGCTCATCCGACTACGAGCAGTACTTC,CASSSDYEQYF
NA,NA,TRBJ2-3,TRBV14,TGTGCCAGCAGCCCCCCGGTTGGAGGTACGCAGTATTTT,CASSPPVGGTQYF
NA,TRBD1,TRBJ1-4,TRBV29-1,TGCAGCGTCTACCCAAATGACAGGGGCGAAAAACTGTTTTTT,CSVYPNDRGEKLFF
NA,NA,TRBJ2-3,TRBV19,TGTGCCAGTAGTATAGGGGCGCCAGCTAGCACAGATACGCAGTATTTT,CASSIGAPASTDTQYF
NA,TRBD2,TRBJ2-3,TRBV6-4,TGTGCCAGCAGCCAACTAGCGGGGCCGAACACAGATACGCAGTATTTT,CASSQLAGPNTDTQYF
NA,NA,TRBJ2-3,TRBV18,TGTGCCAGCTCACCACTAGTCCCGGGGACAGATACGCAGTATTTT,CASSPLVPGTDTQYF
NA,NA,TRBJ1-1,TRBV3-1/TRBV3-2,TGTGCCAGCAGCCAAGTCGGGAAGAACACTGAAGCTTTCTTT,CASSQVGKNTEAFF
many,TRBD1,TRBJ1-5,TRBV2,TGTGCCAGCGGGGGGCTAGGGGGCGGCAATCAGCCCCAGCATTTT,CASGGLGGGNQPQHF
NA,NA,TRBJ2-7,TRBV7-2,TGTGCCAGCAGCTTAGACAGGGCCGTCAACGAGCAGTACTTC,CASSLDRAVNEQYF
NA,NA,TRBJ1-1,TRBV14,TGTGCCAGCAGCCTTAACAGGGTCGGAGCTTTCTTT,CASSLNRVGAFF
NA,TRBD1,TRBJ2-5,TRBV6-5,TGTGCCAGCAGTTACTCTCGCAGGGGGCAGGGAGAGACCCAGTACTTC,CASSYSRRGQGETQYF
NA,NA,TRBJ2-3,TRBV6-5,TGTGCCAGCACAGCAGGCCCAGATACGCAGTATTTT,CASTAGPDTQYF
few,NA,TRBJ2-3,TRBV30,TGTGCCACCCGACACGACACAGATACGCAGTATTTT,CATRHDTDTQYF
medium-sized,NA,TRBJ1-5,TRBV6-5,TGTGCCTGCCAGCAGTCGGGTGGGAGCAATCAGCCCCAGCATTTT,CACQQSGGSNQPQHF
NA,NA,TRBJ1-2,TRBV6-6,TGTGCCAGCAGCCGAAAGGGGACCGGGGGGCAGGACTATGGCTACACCTTC,CASSRKGTGGQDYGYTF
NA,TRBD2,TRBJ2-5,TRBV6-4,TGTGCCAGCAGTCCGACTAGCGGGGGGTTTGGGACCCAGTACTTC,CASSPTSGGFGTQYF
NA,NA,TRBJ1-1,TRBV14,TGTGCCAGCAGCCAAGCCGTAGTTAACACTGAAGCTTTCTTT,CASSQAVVNTEAFF
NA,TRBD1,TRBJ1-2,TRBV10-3,TGTGCCATCAGTGAAAGGGGGCAGTACGACTATGGCTACACCTTC,CAISERGQYDYGYTF
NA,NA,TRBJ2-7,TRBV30,TGTGCCTGGAGTGAGAGTTACGAGCAGTACTTC,CAWSESYEQYF
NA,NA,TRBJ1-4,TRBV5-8,TGTGCCAGCAGCTCTGGGGACAAGGGAGCGGAAAAACTGTTTTTT,CASSSGDKGAEKLFF
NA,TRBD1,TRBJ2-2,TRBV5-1,TGCGCCAGCAGCTTGGAGGGGGCCTCCAACACCGGGGAGCTGTTTTTT,CASSLEGASNTGELFF
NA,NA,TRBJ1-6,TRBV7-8,TGTGCCAGCAGCCTACGTACCCGGACAGATTATTCACCCCTCCACTTT,CASSLRTRTDYSPLHF
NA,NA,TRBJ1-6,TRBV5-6,TGTGCCAGCAGCACCCCCGGGACTTCAAATTCACCCCTCCACTTT,CASSTPGTSNSPLHF
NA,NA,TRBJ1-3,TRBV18,TGTGCCAGCTCACCACCGCAAAGGACTGGAAACACCATATATTTT,CASSPPQRTGNTIYF
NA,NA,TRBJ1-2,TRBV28,TGTGCCAGCTTTACGACAGTCGACTATGGCTACACCTTC,CASFTTVDYGYTF
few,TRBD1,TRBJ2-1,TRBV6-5,TGTGCCAGCAGTTACTCAACCGGGACAGGGCTAGATGAGCAGTTCTTC,CASSYSTGTGLDEQFF
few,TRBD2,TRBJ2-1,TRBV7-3,TGTGCCAGCAGCTTAGGGGTTAGCGGGGGTTTCTCCTACAATGAGCAGTTCTTC,CASSLGVSGGFSYNEQFF